This T cell receptor (beta chain) derives from a study of blood T cell repertoires in COVID-19. Background on the study: Acute and convalescent COVID-19 specimens originated in the United States, Italy and Spain. T cells, B-cell-depleted T cells, or PBMCs provided the cDNA or gDNA that served as material.

The repertoire was sequenced with immunoSEQ multiplex PCR; TCRdb's copy has only in-frame clones and lacks some. The profile shows fewer than 80,000 clones, 80% to 90% of them singletons. Comments on this clone: One junction end disagrees with the germline gene, perhaps due to a read error.

The CDR3 runs to 8 residues. This receptor was obtained from a man younger than 45 with acute or convalescent COVID-19. Material: peripheral blood. The chain joins TRBV6-7 to TRBJ1-1; D is undetermined. TRBV6-7 is annotated as an ORF whose role is uncertain. CDR3 amino acids: CSDTEAFF. The CDR3 DNA reads TGCTCCGACACTGAAGCTTTCTTT.